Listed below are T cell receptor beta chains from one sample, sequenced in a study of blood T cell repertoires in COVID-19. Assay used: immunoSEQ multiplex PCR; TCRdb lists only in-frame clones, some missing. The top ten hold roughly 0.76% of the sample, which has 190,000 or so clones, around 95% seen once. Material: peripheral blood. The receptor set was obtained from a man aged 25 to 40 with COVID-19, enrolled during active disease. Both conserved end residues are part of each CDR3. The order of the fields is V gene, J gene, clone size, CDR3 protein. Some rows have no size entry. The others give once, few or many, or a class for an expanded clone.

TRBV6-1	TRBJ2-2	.	CASTEPASGNTGELFF
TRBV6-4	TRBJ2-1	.	CASSGPTSGNLYNEQFF
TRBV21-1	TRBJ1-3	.	CASSSNRDSGNTIYF
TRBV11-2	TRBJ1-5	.	CASSQDRANQPQHF
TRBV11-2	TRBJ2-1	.	CASLTSGGYNEQFF
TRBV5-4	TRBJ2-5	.	CASSLEASGETQYF
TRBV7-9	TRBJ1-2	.	CASSLGGTNYGYTF
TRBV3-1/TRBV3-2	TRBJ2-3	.	CASSQGATDTQYF
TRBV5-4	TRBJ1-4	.	CASSPGQISNEKLFF
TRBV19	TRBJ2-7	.	CASSTDQGRSEQYF
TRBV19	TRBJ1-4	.	CASSMVGEKLFF
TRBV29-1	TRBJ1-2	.	CSGGTQNYGYTF
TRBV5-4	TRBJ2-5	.	CASSSKARAETQYF
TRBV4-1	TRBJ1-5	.	CASSQDVGGGQPQHF
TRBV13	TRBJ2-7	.	CASSLRPGRRGLYEQYF
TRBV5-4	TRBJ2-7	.	CASSLGAQGTYEQYF
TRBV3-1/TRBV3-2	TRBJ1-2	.	CASSQYGQGAVGYTF
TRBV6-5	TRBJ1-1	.	CASSYSGLRNTEAFF
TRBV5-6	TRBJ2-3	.	CASSGAGAFTDTQYF
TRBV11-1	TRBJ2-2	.	CASSARLAVNTGELFF
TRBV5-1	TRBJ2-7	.	CASSSNAESYEQYF
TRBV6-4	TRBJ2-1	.	CASSEDAGGSYNEQFF
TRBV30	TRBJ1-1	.	CAWARTGTFPEAFF
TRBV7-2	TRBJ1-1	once	CASSPRGGMNTEAFF
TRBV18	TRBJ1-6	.	CASSPREALNSPLHF
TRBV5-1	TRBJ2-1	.	CASSLTAGTQYNEQFF
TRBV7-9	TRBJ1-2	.	CASSRTESNYGYTF
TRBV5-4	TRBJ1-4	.	CASSLYHQGGVNEKLFF
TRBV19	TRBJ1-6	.	CASSIGSGGGSPLHF
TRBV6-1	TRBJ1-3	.	CASSAGDLDSGNTIYF
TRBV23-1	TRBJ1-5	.	CASSQSPGSNQPQHF
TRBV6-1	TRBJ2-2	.	CASSEVRQYTGELFF
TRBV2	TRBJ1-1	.	CASGSGGTEAFF
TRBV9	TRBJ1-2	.	CASSVVGDRGGYTF
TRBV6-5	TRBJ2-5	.	CASSYPLGGSWETQYF
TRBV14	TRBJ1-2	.	CASSQDIGQTYGYTF
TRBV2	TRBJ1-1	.	CASSARVGGTEAFF
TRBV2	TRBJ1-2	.	CASSEGLTNYGYTF
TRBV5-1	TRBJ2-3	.	CASSTGASGGTDTQYF
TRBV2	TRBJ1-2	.	CASSEGTGYTF
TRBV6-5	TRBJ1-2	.	CASRPTGEYNGYTF
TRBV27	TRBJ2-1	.	CASSSVQGATYNEQFF
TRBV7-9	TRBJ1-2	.	CASSLANREIHGYTF
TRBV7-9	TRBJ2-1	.	CASSLGASGGNEQFF
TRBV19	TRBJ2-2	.	CATLPVGGSFTGELFF
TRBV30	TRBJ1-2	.	CACMIPANYGYTF
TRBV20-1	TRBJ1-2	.	CSASPQGNLANYGYTF
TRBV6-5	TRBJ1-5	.	CASSLIGGKQPQHF
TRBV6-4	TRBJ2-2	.	CASSAHQTGAGTGELFF
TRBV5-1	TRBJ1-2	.	CASRGQASNYGYTF
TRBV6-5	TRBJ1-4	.	CASSSKGQGDEKLFF
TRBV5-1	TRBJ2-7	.	CASIRRSGSITEGEQYF
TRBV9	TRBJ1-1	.	CASSQRDSPNTEAFF
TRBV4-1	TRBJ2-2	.	CASSQELANTGELFF
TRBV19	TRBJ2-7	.	CASSIFRDTYEQYF
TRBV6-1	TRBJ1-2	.	CASSDNGFGYTF